The clone carrying this T cell receptor beta chain was observed a few times. V shed 2 bases and J shed 0 bases, with 8 bases lying between them. CDR1 and CDR2 from the germline V gene are KGHSH and LQKENI. The CDR3 spans 15 residues. Unique molecular identifiers tagged individual cDNA molecules. TCRdb used MiXCR to reprocess the 5' RACE reads, holding one entry per CDR3 protein. Of around 79,000 distinct CDR3 sequences listed, approximately 10% are singletons. These data are taken from a study of early T cells in non-severe SARS-CoV-2 infection. Overall study context: From unsorted whole blood, bulk RNA was sequenced, and the chains remained unpaired.

The sequenced sample was whole blood, obtained at baseline. The clonotype comes from an adult who was a healthcare worker with PCR-confirmed SARS-CoV-2 infection or an uninfected control (not recorded which). The chain couples TRBV18 to TRBJ2-1; D ambiguous. The CDR3 sequence is CASSPNSGSYNEQFF. The CDR3 region has the DNA TGTGCCAGCTCACCAAATTCAGGCTCCTACAATGAGCAGTTCTTC.